This T cell receptor (beta chain) is drawn from a study of immune characterization of retroperitoneal liposarcoma. Each CDR3 protein is one row after TCRdb ran MiXCR on the PCR reads. The sample contains around 19,000 distinct CDR3 sequences, around 38% of which appear only once. CDR1 SGHTA and CDR2 FQGNSA come from the germline V gene. Trimming stripped 4 bases from V and 0 bases from J, with 10 bases between. This CDR3 contains 15 residues. The chain recombines TRBV7-2 with TRBJ1-3, with D unresolved. The sample taken for sequencing was blood. The TCR sequence derives from a male donor with retroperitoneal liposarcoma. In DNA, the CDR3 is TGTGCCAGCAGCTCGACGCCACGCTCTGGAAACACCATATATTTT. As protein: CASSSTPRSGNTIYF.